The 16 T cell receptor beta chains below come from one sample, sequenced in a study of cytomegalovirus exposure and HLA in healthy donors. Primers: 60 Vbeta forward and 13 Jbeta reverse. Produced via immunoSEQ multiplex PCR; TCRdb's table is partial and in-frame only. In the table there are some 130,000 clones, around 70% of which are singletons. The sample consisted of PBMCs. These receptor sequences come from a male donor in good health and CMV-seronegative.

The CDR3 nucleotides are TGTGCCAGCAGCTTAGCTCCGGGAACTGCCTACAATGAGCAGTTCTTC. Translated: CASSLAPGTAYNEQFF. The chain employs TRBV7-6 and TRBJ2-1, with D possibly matching TRBD2 (5 bases). Trimming took off 0 bases at V and 2 bases at J, with 11 bases between the two ends. The germline V gene has CDR1 SGHVS and CDR2 FNYEAQ. The CDR3 totals 16 residues.

The chain has TRBV9 and TRBJ2-1; 11 positions match TRBD2. CDR1 SGDLS and CDR2 YYNGEE come from the germline V gene. This CDR3 contains 15 residues. Trimming took 4 bases from V and 3 from J; bases not matched to a gene: 3. The CDR3, as DNA: TGTGCCAGCAGCTCGGGACTAGCGGTCTACAATGAGCAGTTCTTC. Encoded protein: CASSSGLAVYNEQFF.

This chain joins TRBV5-1 and TRBJ1-1; 8 bases fit TRBD1. V was clipped by 6 bases and J by 4 bases; unmatched bases: 5. The length of the CDR3 is 13 residues. CDR1 and CDR2 from the germline V gene are SGHRS and YFSETQ. The CDR3 DNA reads as TGCGCCAGCACCACAGGGGGGGTCACTGAAGCTTTCTTT. As protein: CASTTGGVTEAFF.

This clone was found once. The chain links TRBV5-4 to TRBJ2-7, with 8 bases identical to TRBD1. Trimming at V came to 0 bases and at J to 4 bases, leaving 3 bases not matched to a gene. Looked up from germline, CDR1 is SGHNT and CDR2 is YYREEE (reference sequence). This CDR3 has 14 residues. CDR3 DNA: TGTGCCAGCAGCTTGGGACAGGGGTCTTACGAGCAGTACTTC. This sequence encodes CASSLGQGSYEQYF. Full variable domain (remainder filled in from reference TRBV5-4 and TRBJ2-7): ETGVTQSPTHLIKTRGQQVTLRCSSQSGHNTVSWYQQALGQGPQFIFQYYREEENGRGNFPPRFSGLQFPNYSSELNVNALELDDSALYLCASSLGQGSYEQYFGPGTRLTVT.

This chain connects TRBV10-3 to TRBJ1-2; D gene ambiguous. CDR1 ENHRY and CDR2 SYGVKD come from the germline V gene. The V end lost 2 bases, the J end lost 8 bases, and 9 bases lay between the germline ends. The CDR3 covers 12 residues. The CDR3 nucleotides are TGTGCCATCAGTGAGGGCAGGAACGGCTACACCTTC. Its translation is CAISEGRNGYTF.

The chain joins TRBV7-6 to TRBJ2-3; D is possibly TRBD1 (5 bases). The CDR3 runs to 15 residues. Trimming cost V 1 base and J 1 base, with 9 bases left between them. CDR1 and CDR2 (germline): SGHVS, FNYEAQ. CDR3 loop: CASSLVQGRTDTQYF. The CDR3, as DNA: TGTGCCAGCAGCTTAGTCCAGGGTCGCACAGATACGCAGTATTTT.

The chain recombines TRBV5-1 with TRBJ1-2; 10 nucleotides agree with TRBD1. Germline V gene sequence: CDR1 SGHRS, CDR2 YFSETQ. V lost 2 bases, J lost 6 bases, and 7 bases stayed unmatched. CDR3 size: 15 residues. This CDR3 reads CASSLRQGARDGYTF. The DNA of the CDR3 is TGCGCCAGCAGCTTAAGACAGGGGGCGCGTGATGGCTACACCTTC.

This rearrangement joins TRBV18 to TRBJ2-7, with D tentatively TRBD1 (6 bases). The V and J ends lost 6 bases and 2 bases respectively, with 14 bases between them. The CDR3 length is 14 residues. Germline CDR1 reads KGHSH; CDR2 reads LQKENI. Here the CDR3 reads CASSIGQLAYEQYF. As DNA, the CDR3 is TGTGCCAGCTCGATCGGACAGCTCGCCTACGAGCAGTACTTC.

The rearrangement links TRBV6-5 to TRBJ2-1, with D possibly matching TRBD2 (7 bases). This CDR3 has 14 residues. The V end lost 0 bases, the J end lost 9 bases, and 12 bases lay between the germline ends. Germline V gene data show CDR1 as MNHEY and CDR2 as SVGAGI. As DNA, the CDR3 is TGTGCCAGCAGTTACTCGGTCGCGGGGGCTGAGCAGTTCTTC. Amino acid sequence: CASSYSVAGAEQFF.

The chain is built from TRBV2 and TRBJ2-2, with D unresolved. Trimming left V 4 bases short and J 0 bases short, with 9 bases between. Germline CDR1 reads SNHLY; CDR2 reads FYNNEI. CDR3 size: 15 residues. This chain's CDR3 is CASSVQQPNTGELFF. The CDR3 DNA follows: TGTGCCAGCAGTGTGCAACAACCGAACACCGGGGAGCTGTTTTTT.

The chain employs TRBV30 and TRBJ2-2; no clear D gene. V lost 2 bases to trimming and J lost 6 bases, with 4 bases between them. There are 11 residues in the CDR3. Germline V gene sequence: CDR1 GTSNPN, CDR2 SVGIG (reference sequence). The CDR3 bases are TGTGCCTGGAGTCCCGCCGGGGAGCTGTTTTTT. The encoded protein is CAWSPAGELFF.

This rearrangement joins TRBV7-2 to TRBJ1-1; 10 positions match TRBD1. CDR3 length: 14 amino acids. The germline gives CDR1 SGHTA, CDR2 FQGNSA. V shed 6 bases and J 6 bases; nucleotides not matched to a gene: 7. The CDR3 protein is CASSRDRGIPEAFF. Here the CDR3 DNA reads TGTGCCAGCAGTCGGGACAGGGGAATACCTGAAGCTTTCTTT.

The chain uses TRBV27 and TRBJ2-7, with TRBD1 matching over 10 bases. Germline CDR1 MNHEY, CDR2 SMNVEV (reference sequence). The CDR3 length is 14 residues. V shed 5 bases and J 6 bases; nucleotides not matched to a gene: 7. The CDR3 sequence is CASSTGQGSLEQYF. The CDR3 nucleotides read TGTGCCAGCAGTACGGGACAGGGGAGTCTCGAGCAGTACTTC.

J is TRBJ1-4 and V is TRBV9, with 10 bases that match TRBD1. V lost 1 base, J lost 4 bases, and 10 bases stayed unmatched. The CDR3 is made up of 18 amino acids. Looked up from germline, CDR1 is SGDLS and CDR2 is YYNGEE. In DNA form, the CDR3 reads TGTGCCAGCAGCGTACGACCCCGACAGGGGGCGAATAATGAAAAACTGTTTTTT. Translating gives CASSVRPRQGANNEKLFF.

The chain couples TRBV6-4 to TRBJ2-7; TRBD1 aligns across 8 bases. The CDR3 runs to 18 residues. Germline CDR1 MRHNA, CDR2 SNTAGT. The ends lost 2 bases at V and 2 bases at J; junction bases unmatched: 14. The CDR3 region has the DNA TGTGCCAGCAGTGACCCCTACAGGGGGTCGTCGGACACCTACGAGCAGTACTTC. It yields the protein CASSDPYRGSSDTYEQYF.

The chain has TRBV4-3 and TRBJ2-7; D is unresolved. The V end was cut by 1 base, the J end by 0 bases, with 10 bases between. The CDR3 is made up of 15 amino acids. Germline V gene data show CDR1 as LGHNA and CDR2 as YSLEER. The CDR3 nucleotides are TGCGCCAGCAGCCAAGGCGTGATCGGCTCCTACGAGCAGTACTTC. Amino acid sequence: CASSQGVIGSYEQYF.